The sequence of this TCR beta chain was determined in a study of blood T cell repertoires in COVID-19. CDR3 length: 14 amino acids. Germline V gene sequence: CDR1 MNHEY, CDR2 SVGAGI. V lost 7 bases, J lost 6 bases, and 18 bases lay in between. Source study methods: Reference gene primer amplification yielded estimated nucleated cell counts. Sequencing was performed with immunoSEQ multiplex PCR; in TCRdb, only in-frame clones are kept and a portion is missing. V, J and clone size reflect that table, while D and trimming were determined from the DNA. The sample shows around 160,000 clones, around four fifths of them seen only once.

The clonotype originates from a woman aged 40 to 55 with active or convalescent COVID-19. The chain carries TRBV6-5 and TRBJ1-1; a weak D match, TRBD1 (5 bases). The source material was peripheral blood. This CDR3 reads CASTGHTPGAEAFF. DNA of the CDR3: TGTGCCAGCACCGGACATACCCCGGGCGCTGAAGCTTTCTTT.